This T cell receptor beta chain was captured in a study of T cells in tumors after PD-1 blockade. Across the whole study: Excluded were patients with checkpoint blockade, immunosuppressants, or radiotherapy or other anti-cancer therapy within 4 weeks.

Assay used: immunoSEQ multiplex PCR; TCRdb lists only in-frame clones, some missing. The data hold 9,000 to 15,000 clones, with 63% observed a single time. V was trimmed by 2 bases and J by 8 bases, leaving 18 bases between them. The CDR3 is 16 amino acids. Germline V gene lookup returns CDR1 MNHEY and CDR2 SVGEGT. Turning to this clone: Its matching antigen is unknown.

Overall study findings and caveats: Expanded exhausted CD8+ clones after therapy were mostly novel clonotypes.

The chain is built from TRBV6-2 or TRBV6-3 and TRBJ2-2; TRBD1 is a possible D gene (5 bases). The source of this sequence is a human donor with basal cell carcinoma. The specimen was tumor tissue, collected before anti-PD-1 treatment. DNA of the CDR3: TGTGCCAGCAGTTACAGGGCAGGGCTACGAGGTGGGGAGCTGTTTTTT. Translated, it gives CASSYRAGLRGGELFF.